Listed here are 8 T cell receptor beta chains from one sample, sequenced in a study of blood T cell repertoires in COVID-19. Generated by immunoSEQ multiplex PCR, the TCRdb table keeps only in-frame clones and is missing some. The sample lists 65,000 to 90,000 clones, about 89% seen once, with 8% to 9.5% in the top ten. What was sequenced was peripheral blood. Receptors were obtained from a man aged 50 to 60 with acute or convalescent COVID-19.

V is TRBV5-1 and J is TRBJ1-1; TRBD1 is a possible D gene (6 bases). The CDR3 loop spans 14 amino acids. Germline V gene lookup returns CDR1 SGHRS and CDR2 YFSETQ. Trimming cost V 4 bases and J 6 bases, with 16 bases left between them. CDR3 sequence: CASSPQAGGPEAFF. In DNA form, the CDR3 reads TGCGCCAGCAGCCCCCAAGCGGGGGGCCCTGAAGCTTTCTTT.

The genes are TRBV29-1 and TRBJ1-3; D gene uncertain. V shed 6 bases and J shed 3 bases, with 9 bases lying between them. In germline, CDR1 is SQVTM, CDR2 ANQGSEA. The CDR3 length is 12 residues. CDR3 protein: CSVPGDGNTIYF. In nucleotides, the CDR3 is TGCAGCGTCCCCGGGGATGGAAACACCATATATTTT.

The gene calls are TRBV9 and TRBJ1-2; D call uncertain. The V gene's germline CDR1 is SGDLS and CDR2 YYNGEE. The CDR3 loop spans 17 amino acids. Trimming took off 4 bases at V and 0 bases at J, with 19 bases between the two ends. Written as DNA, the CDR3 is TGTGCCAGCAGCCCCCCTCCGGACGGGAGAGCTAACTATGGCTACACCTTC. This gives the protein CASSPPPDGRANYGYTF.

The CDR3 nucleotides are TGTGCCAGCAGTTTGCAGAACTATGGCTACACCTTC. Amino acids: CASSLQNYGYTF. V usage is TRBV28 and J usage is TRBJ1-2, with D uncertain. CDR1 is MDHEN and CDR2 is SYDVKM in the germline V gene. V gave up 3 bases and J gave up 2 bases, with 4 bases separating them. The CDR3 loop spans 12 amino acids.

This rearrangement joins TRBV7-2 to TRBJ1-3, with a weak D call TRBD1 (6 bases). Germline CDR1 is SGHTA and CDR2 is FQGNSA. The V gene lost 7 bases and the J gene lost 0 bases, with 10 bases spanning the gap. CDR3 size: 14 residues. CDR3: CASNTGFSGNTIYF. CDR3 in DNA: TGTGCCAGCAACACAGGGTTCTCTGGAAACACCATATATTTT.

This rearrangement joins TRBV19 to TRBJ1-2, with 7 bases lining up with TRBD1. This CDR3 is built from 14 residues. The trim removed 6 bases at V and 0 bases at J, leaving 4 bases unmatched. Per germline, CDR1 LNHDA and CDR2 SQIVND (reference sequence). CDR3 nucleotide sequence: TGTGCCAGTAGACGGGACAGCGCTAACTATGGCTACACCTTC. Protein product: CASRRDSANYGYTF.

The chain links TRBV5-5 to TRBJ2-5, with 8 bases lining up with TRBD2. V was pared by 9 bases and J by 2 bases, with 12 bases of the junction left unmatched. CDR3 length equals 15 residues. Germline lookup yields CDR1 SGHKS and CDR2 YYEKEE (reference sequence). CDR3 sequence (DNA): TGTGCCACCATGAAGACCTTAGCGGGGCAAGAGACCCAGTACTTC. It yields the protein CATMKTLAGQETQYF.

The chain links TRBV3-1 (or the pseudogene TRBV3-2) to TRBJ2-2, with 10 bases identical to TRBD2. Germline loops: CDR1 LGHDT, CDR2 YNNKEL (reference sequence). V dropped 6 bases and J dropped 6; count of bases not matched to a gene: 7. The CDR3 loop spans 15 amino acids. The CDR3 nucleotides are TGTGCCAGCAGGTTGGGAAGCGGGGGGGCCGGGGAGCTGTTTTTT. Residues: CASRLGSGGAGELFF.